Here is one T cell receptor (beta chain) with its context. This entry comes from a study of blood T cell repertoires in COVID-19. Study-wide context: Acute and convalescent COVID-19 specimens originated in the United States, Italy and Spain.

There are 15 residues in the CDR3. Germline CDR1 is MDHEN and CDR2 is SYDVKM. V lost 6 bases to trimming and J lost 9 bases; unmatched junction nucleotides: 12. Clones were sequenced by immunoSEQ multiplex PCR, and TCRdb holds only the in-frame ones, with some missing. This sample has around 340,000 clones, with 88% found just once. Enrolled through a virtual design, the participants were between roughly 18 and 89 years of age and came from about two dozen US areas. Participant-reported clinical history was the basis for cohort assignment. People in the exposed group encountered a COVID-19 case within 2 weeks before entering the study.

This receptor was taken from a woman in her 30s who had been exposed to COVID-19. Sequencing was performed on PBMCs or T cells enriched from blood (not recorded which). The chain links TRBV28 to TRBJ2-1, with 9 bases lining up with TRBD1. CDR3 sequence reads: CASSKGQGRVGEQFF. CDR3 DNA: TGTGCCAGCAGCAAAGGACAGGGGAGAGTTGGTGAGCAGTTCTTC.